This record covers a single T cell receptor (beta chain). Its target is unknown. This entry belongs to a study of T cell responses to AZD1222 COVID-19 vaccine. The overall study: Timing groups of about 4 and about 12 weeks for second doses were pooled. Overall study results and limits: The study found vaccine-associated CD4 TCRs spanning spike, dominant at 160-218 and 743-854. Just a handful of people given AZD1222 tested seropositive at baseline. After two AZD1222 doses, spike-specific TCR breadth and depth rose versus day 0.

The CDR3 has 16 amino acids. With 1 base removed from V and 0 bases from J, the gap between germline ends came to 13 bases. The germline V gene encodes CDR1 SGHTA and CDR2 FQGNSA. Clones were sequenced by immunoSEQ multiplex PCR, and TCRdb holds only the in-frame ones, with some missing. Of 130,000 or so clones listed, approximately 88% were seen once; the top ten hold about 29%. The chain combines TRBV7-2 with TRBJ2-7; D is unresolved. This receptor was identified in an adult in good health. Sample: peripheral blood, taken on day 0 of AZD1222 vaccination. The CDR3 DNA is TGTGCCAGCAGCTTAGTTGGGAATATAGCCTCCTACGAGCAGTACTTC. Translating gives CASSLVGNIASYEQYF.